These T cell receptor beta chains were read from a single sample in a study of immune evolution from preneoplasia to lung adenocarcinoma. Sequenced by immunoSEQ multiplex PCR; TCRdb stores in-frame clones only, minus some. The table records fewer than 7,500 clones, about four fifths of them present only once. The sample consisted of FFPE minimally invasive lung adenocarcinoma tissue. These TCRs come from a person aged 55-80 years with lung adenocarcinoma. Both conserved end residues are part of each CDR3. A D gene is named only where the DNA matches it firmly. The size entry is marked missing in some rows and otherwise reads once, few, many or a size class.

J: TRBJ1-1
V: TRBV5-4
D: -
size: -
CDR3: CASTKDGGNTEAFF
DNA: TGTGCCAGCACCAAGGACGGTGGGAACACTGAAGCTTTCTTT

J: TRBJ1-1
V: TRBV9
D: -
size: -
CDR3: CASSVDPLNTEAFF
DNA: TGTGCCAGCAGCGTAGACCCATTGAACACTGAAGCTTTCTTT

J: TRBJ2-5
V: TRBV5-1
D: TRBD2
size: once
CDR3: CASSDSGSLQETQYF
DNA: TGCGCCAGCAGCGATAGCGGGAGTCTCCAGGAGACCCAGTACTTC

J: TRBJ2-7
V: TRBV27
D: -
size: -
CDR3: CASSSETRRYEQYF
DNA: TGTGCCAGCAGTTCAGAGACTCGACGGTACGAGCAGTACTTC

J: TRBJ2-2
V: TRBV7-6
D: TRBD2
size: -
CDR3: CASSGRLAGESVDTGELFF
DNA: TGTGCCAGCAGCGGAAGACTAGCGGGAGAATCGGTAGACACCGGGGAGCTGTTTTTT

J: TRBJ1-2
V: TRBV5-1
D: -
size: -
CDR3: CASRSRLDGYTF
DNA: TGCGCCAGCAGATCAAGGCTGGACGGCTACACCTTC

J: TRBJ1-4
V: TRBV18
D: TRBD1
size: once
CDR3: CASSPQLVDRGKLFF
DNA: TGTGCCAGCTCACCACAACTTGTTGACAGGGGGAAACTGTTTTTT

J: TRBJ1-1
V: TRBV11-2
D: -
size: -
CDR3: CASSYLQVGALNTEAFF
DNA: TGTGCCAGCAGCTATTTACAGGTGGGGGCCTTGAACACTGAAGCTTTCTTT

J: TRBJ1-2
V: TRBV30
D: -
size: -
CDR3: CAWSRGHTYGYTF
DNA: TGTGCCTGGAGTAGGGGACATACCTATGGCTACACCTTC

J: TRBJ1-1
V: TRBV29-1
D: -
size: -
CDR3: CSVEAGTNTEAFF
DNA: TGCAGCGTTGAAGCCGGGACGAACACTGAAGCTTTCTTT

J: TRBJ1-1
V: TRBV6-5
D: TRBD1
size: -
CDR3: CASRRTGAEAFF
DNA: TGTGCCAGCAGGCGGACAGGGGCAGAAGCTTTCTTT

J: TRBJ2-7
V: TRBV29-1
D: -
size: -
CDR3: CSVAPRGTGSYEQYF
DNA: TGCAGCGTTGCCCCTAGAGGCACAGGATCCTACGAGCAGTACTTC

J: TRBJ2-2
V: TRBV7-6
D: -
size: -
CDR3: CASSLQTTGELFF
DNA: TGTGCCAGCAGCTTACAGACCACCGGGGAGCTGTTTTTT

J: TRBJ2-5
V: TRBV30
D: -
size: -
CDR3: CAWSSQETQYF
DNA: TGTGCCTGGAGCTCCCAAGAGACCCAGTACTTC

J: TRBJ2-1
V: TRBV11-3
D: TRBD2
size: -
CDR3: CASSLGLAGGYNEQFF
DNA: TGTGCCAGCAGCTTAGGGCTAGCGGGAGGTTACAATGAGCAGTTCTTC

J: TRBJ2-3
V: TRBV5-6
D: TRBD1
size: few
CDR3: CASRPTGVDTQYF
DNA: TGTGCCAGCAGGCCTACAGGGGTAGATACGCAGTATTTT

J: TRBJ2-5
V: TRBV30
D: TRBD2
size: -
CDR3: CAWTEVTSWRGETQYF
DNA: TGTGCCTGGACAGAAGTGACTAGCTGGAGAGGGGAGACCCAGTACTTC

J: TRBJ2-7
V: TRBV5-1
D: TRBD1
size: -
CDR3: CASSPTGTGGIEQYF
DNA: TGCGCCAGCAGCCCTACCGGGACAGGGGGCATCGAGCAGTACTTC

J: TRBJ2-3
V: TRBV14
D: -
size: -
CDR3: CASSQNPSTDTQYF
DNA: TGTGCCAGCAGCCAAAATCCCAGCACAGATACGCAGTATTTT

J: TRBJ2-3
V: TRBV7-2
D: -
size: few
CDR3: CASSQLPGLLTDF
DNA: TGTGCCAGCAGCCAACTCCCGGGACTTCTTACCGATTTT

J: TRBJ2-2
V: TRBV19
D: -
size: -
CDR3: CASKRRTGELFF
DNA: TGTGCCAGTAAGAGGAGGACCGGGGAGCTGTTTTTT

J: TRBJ2-7
V: TRBV6-6
D: TRBD1
size: -
CDR3: CASSQATGRYEQYF
DNA: TGTGCCAGCAGCCAAGCGACAGGGCGATACGAGCAGTACTTC

J: TRBJ2-2
V: TRBV9
D: TRBD2
size: -
CDR3: CASSVRSPSGRAVTGELFF
DNA: TGTGCCAGCAGCGTACGGAGTCCTAGCGGGAGGGCGGTCACCGGGGAGCTGTTTTTT

J: TRBJ2-7
V: TRBV5-1
D: -
size: -
CDR3: CASSLANGSPRYF
DNA: TGCGCCAGCAGCTTGGCCAATGGCAGTCCTCGGTACTTC

J: TRBJ2-1
V: TRBV6-5
D: -
size: -
CDR3: CASSYSHGGSNEQFF
DNA: TGTGCCAGCAGTTACTCCCATGGGGGCTCCAATGAGCAGTTCTTC

J: TRBJ2-7
V: TRBV29-1
D: -
size: -
CDR3: CSVASSFYEQYF
DNA: TGCAGCGTTGCTAGTTCATTCTACGAGCAGTACTTC

J: TRBJ2-2
V: TRBV5-4
D: TRBD2
size: large
CDR3: CASSLGSGGALTGELFF
DNA: TGTGCCAGCAGCTTGGGTAGCGGGGGGGCCTTGACCGGGGAGCTGTTTTTT

J: TRBJ1-4
V: TRBV29-1
D: -
size: -
CDR3: CSVARGVEEKLFF
DNA: TGCAGCGTTGCAAGGGGCGTCGAGGAAAAACTGTTTTTT